One sample yielded the 27 T cell receptor beta chains listed below, sequenced in a study of regulatory T cells in long-lasting Graves disease. The time point here: newly diagnosed GD, antithyroid drugs for less than 3 months. Extracted PBMC RNA gave rise to the TCR library. CDR3-region Arm-PCR and iRepertoire HTBI primers produced the TCR beta libraries. TCRdb reprocessed the multiplex PCR reads with MiXCR, giving one entry per CDR3 protein. The table shows about 380,000 distinct CDR3 sequences, with roughly a sixth occurring only once. The material sequenced was peripheral blood mononuclear cells (PBMCs), taken at new diagnosis, from a patient treated with antithyroid drugs. The source of these receptors is a female donor with Graves disease.

This clonotype was detected ten times or more. The chain has TRBV28 and TRBJ2-1, with 9 bases lining up with TRBD1. CDR1 and CDR2 from the germline V gene are MDHEN and SYDVKM. Trimming took 5 bases from V and 7 from J; bases not matched to a gene: 12. The CDR3 spans 16 residues. CDR3 DNA: TGTGCCAGCAGTGGGCTTGGGACAGGGCAGAAGAATGAGCAGTTCTTC. Translation gives CASSGLGTGQKNEQFF.

This clonotype was observed many times. The chain combines TRBV27 with TRBJ1-2; 7 nucleotides match TRBD1. This CDR3 is 17 amino acids long. The germline V gene has CDR1 MNHEY and CDR2 SMNVEV (reference sequence). The J segment lost 4 bases and the V segment lost 5 bases, leaving 16 bases of the junction unmatched. The CDR3 sequence: CASSREAPGTALYGYTF. The CDR3 bases are TGTGCCAGCAGTCGAGAAGCCCCCGGGACAGCACTCTATGGCTACACCTTC.

This rearrangement joins TRBV7-9 to TRBJ1-1; TRBD1 might be the D (5 bases). V was cut by 5 bases and J by 9 bases, with 10 bases left in between. Looked up from germline, CDR1 is SEHNR and CDR2 is FQNEAQ (reference sequence). The CDR3 runs to 11 residues. CDR3 region: CASSVTDKAFF. In nucleotides, the CDR3 is TGTGCCAGCAGCGTGACAGATAAAGCTTTCTTT.

The chain employs TRBV12-3 or TRBV12-4 and TRBJ1-2; D remains ambiguous. V gave up 8 bases and J gave up 5 bases, with 12 bases separating them. The CDR3 loop spans 12 amino acids. CDR3 amino acids: CASRTGTYGYTF. As DNA, the CDR3 is TGTGCCAGCCGGACGGGCACGTATGGCTACACCTTC.

This clonotype was found many times. The CDR3 protein is CASSSRGANNEKLFF. For the CDR3, the DNA is TGTGCCAGCAGCTCCCGAGGGGCGAATAATGAAAAACTGTTTTTT. The rearrangement joins TRBV7-2 to TRBJ1-4; weak D call: TRBD1 (5 bases). This CDR3 has 15 amino acids. The V end was cut by 4 bases, the J end by 4 bases, with 13 bases between. From germline, CDR1 is SGHTA and CDR2 FQGNSA. Variable domain in full (rest from reference TRBV7-2 and TRBJ1-4): GAGVSQSPSNKVTEKGKDVELRCDPISGHTALYWYRQSLGQGLEFLIYFQGNSAPDKSGLPSDRFSAERTGGSVSTLTIQRTQQEDSAVYLCASSSRGANNEKLFFGSGTQLSVL.

This clonotype was recorded at least ten times. The chain carries TRBV6-1 and TRBJ1-1; D gene unclear. There are 15 residues in the CDR3. The germline V gene encodes CDR1 MNHNS and CDR2 SASEGT. Trimming cost V 5 bases and J 5 bases, with 18 bases left between them. CDR3: CASSPNQVSRTEAFF. The CDR3 DNA reads as TGTGCCAGCAGTCCAAATCAGGTGTCCAGAACTGAAGCTTTCTTT.

This clonotype was counted many times. The CDR3 region has the DNA TGTGCCAGCAGTTTAGGGGACAGAAACGGCTACACCTTC. Its protein product is CASSLGDRNGYTF. V and J are TRBV28 and TRBJ1-2; 7 nucleotides align to TRBD1. Germline V CDR1 and CDR2: MDHEN, SYDVKM. This CDR3 is built from 13 residues. Trimming cost V 2 bases and J 8 bases; bases outside gene matches: 5.

For this clonotype: A far larger clone is one nucleotide away, so this likely arose from a read error. The chain has TRBV7-2 and TRBJ2-7; 9 nucleotides line up with TRBD1. Germline CDR1 reads SGHTA; CDR2 reads FQGNSA. CDR3 size: 14 residues. CDR3 nucleotides: TGTGCCTGCAGCCCCTGGGACAGGGTTTACGAGCAGTACTTC. Translated, it gives CACSPWDRVYEQYF.

This clonotype was detected many times. This chain connects TRBV12-3 or TRBV12-4 to TRBJ1-6; perhaps TRBD1 as D (5 bases). Trimming cost V 1 base and J 8 bases, with 12 bases left between them. There are 15 residues in the CDR3. The CDR3 DNA sequence: TGTGCCAGCAGTTTAGACACGGGGGTTGATTCACCCCTCCACTTT. Its translation: CASSLDTGVDSPLHF.

The rearrangement uses TRBV7-9 and TRBJ2-5; D not certain. The V and J ends lost 1 base and 6 bases respectively, with 9 bases between them. CDR1 SEHNR and CDR2 FQNEAQ come from the germline V gene (reference sequence). The CDR3 contains 13 residues. The CDR3 sequence: CASSLGARKTQYF. As DNA, the CDR3 is TGTGCCAGCAGCTTAGGGGCTCGGAAGACCCAGTACTTC.

This clonotype was detected only a few times. The rearrangement links TRBV7-9 to TRBJ1-6, with unresolved D. Germline V lookup: CDR1 SEHNR, CDR2 FQNEAQ (reference sequence). The length of the CDR3 is 17 residues. Trimming shortened V by 3 bases and J by 0 bases, and 12 bases separated the two germline ends. CDR3: CASSLGSGYSYNSPLHF. Written as DNA, the CDR3 is TGTGCCAGCAGCTTGGGGTCTGGTTACTCCTATAATTCACCCCTCCACTTT.

Only a few counts were recorded for this clonotype. The rearrangement links TRBV13 to TRBJ2-3, with 10 bases matching TRBD2. Germline CDR1 PRHDT, CDR2 FYEKMQ (reference sequence). Losses at the gene ends were 4 bases for V and 1 base for J; bases not matched to a gene: 14. This CDR3 spans 19 amino acids. The CDR3 DNA reads TGTGCCAGCAGCTCTGCCCCTAGCGGGAGTTTGGGGCGCACAGATACGCAGTATTTT. Its protein is CASSSAPSGSLGRTDTQYF.

This clonotype was seen repeatedly, ten times or more. The chain carries TRBV15 and TRBJ1-6; D is perhaps TRBD1 (6 bases). The germline V and J ends were trimmed by 2 bases and 9 bases, with 11 bases remaining between them. Germline V gene lookup returns CDR1 LNHNV and CDR2 YYDKDF (reference sequence). This CDR3 has 14 residues. CDR3 in amino acids: CATSRIRDTSPLHF. DNA of the CDR3: TGTGCCACCAGCAGAATCCGGGACACTTCACCCCTCCACTTT.

This clonotype has at least ten counts. The chain combines TRBV5-1 with TRBJ2-1, with TRBD2 identical over 11 bases. The CDR3 has 14 residues. CDR1 is SGHRS, CDR2 YFSETQ, per germline. Trimming removed 8 bases from V and 7 bases from J; junction bases left unmatched: 8. As DNA, the CDR3 is TGCGCCAGTGACGTAGCGGGAGGGAAAAATGAGCAGTTCTTC. Residues: CASDVAGGKNEQFF. The full variable domain, in which reference TRBV5-1 and TRBJ2-1 provide the parts outside the CDR3, is KAGVTQTPRYLIKTRGQQVTLSCSPISGHRSVSWYQQTPGQGLQFLFEYFSETQRNKGNFPGRFSGRQFSNSRSEMNVSTLELGDSALYLCASDVAGGKNEQFFGPGTRLTVL.

This clonotype has at least ten counts. The rearrangement links TRBV3-1 to TRBJ1-6, with 9 bases that match TRBD1. The CDR3 has 14 residues. V lost 8 bases and J lost 8; bases outside the gene matches: 7. Per germline, CDR1 LGHDT and CDR2 YNNKEL (reference sequence). CDR3 sequence: CASGSWDRDSPLHF. In nucleotides, the CDR3 is TGTGCCAGCGGGAGTTGGGACAGGGATTCACCCCTCCACTTT.

This clonotype was seen ten or more times. This chain joins TRBV5-1 and TRBJ2-1, with a possible D match to TRBD1 (8 bases). The germline V gene has CDR1 SGHRS and CDR2 YFSETQ. V lost 1 base and J 8 bases, leaving 13 bases between the germline ends. CDR3 size: 14 residues. In DNA, the CDR3 is TGCGCCAGCAGCTTGTGGACAGGGAGGGATGAGCAGTTCTTC. This sequence encodes CASSLWTGRDEQFF.

This clonotype was detected ten times or more. The genes are TRBV11-2 and TRBJ1-4; D gene uncertain. CDR1 and CDR2 (germline): SGHAT, FQNNGV. V lost 0 bases, J lost 8 bases, and 13 bases lay in between. This CDR3 spans 15 amino acids. CDR3 nucleotide sequence: TGTGCCAGCAGCTTAGAGTGGTCCGGGAGGGAAAAACTGTTTTTT. Protein product: CASSLEWSGREKLFF.

This clonotype was observed at least ten times. The genes are TRBV12-3 or TRBV12-4 and TRBJ2-1, with D hard to call. This CDR3 spans 12 amino acids. Between the trimmed V and J ends, which lost 3 bases and 6 bases, there was a span of 6 bases. CDR3 coding DNA: TGTGCCAGCAGTTTCTCCGCCAATGAGCAGTTCTTC. Translated, it gives CASSFSANEQFF.

This clonotype was counted many times. The rearrangement joins TRBV5-1 to TRBJ1-4; D gene uncertain. The CDR3 extends over 14 amino acids. The V and J ends lost 8 bases and 8 bases respectively, with 19 bases between them. CDR1 and CDR2 (germline): SGHRS, YFSETQ. The CDR3 sequence: CASRLGGIEEKLFF. DNA for the CDR3: TGCGCCAGTCGATTGGGAGGGATAGAGGAAAAACTGTTTTTT.

This clonotype was detected many times. V and J are TRBV6-5 and TRBJ2-7; TRBD1 might be the D (5 bases). The CDR3 loop spans 16 amino acids. The germline CDR1 and CDR2 sequences are MNHEY and SVGAGI. Trimming took off 0 bases at V and 2 bases at J, with 14 bases between the two ends. This CDR3 is CASSYSKWTPPYEQYF. CDR3 nucleotide sequence: TGTGCCAGCAGTTACTCGAAATGGACACCTCCCTACGAGCAGTACTTC.

This clonotype has at least ten counts. The chain couples TRBV12-3 or TRBV12-4 to TRBJ2-1; the D is unclear. The CDR3 extends over 14 amino acids. V was shortened by 4 bases and J by 5 bases, with 12 bases between the two germline ends. The CDR3 loop reads CASSYFDAHNEQFF. CDR3 coding DNA: TGTGCCAGCAGTTACTTCGACGCCCACAATGAGCAGTTCTTC.

This clonotype was counted at least ten times. The genes are TRBV2 and TRBJ2-3, with 10 bases fitting TRBD2. Per the germline V gene, CDR1 is SNHLY and CDR2 is FYNNEI. The V segment lost 8 bases and the J segment 2 bases; nucleotides outside the gene matches: 7. The CDR3 sequence is 15 residues long. CDR3: CASGGTSAFTDTQYF. CDR3 in DNA: TGTGCCAGCGGTGGGACTAGCGCATTCACAGATACGCAGTATTTT.

This clonotype was seen repeatedly, ten times or more. The chain employs TRBV4-1 and TRBJ1-5, with D unclear. Trimming took 0 bases from V and 0 from J, leaving 9 bases between them. The germline V gene encodes CDR1 MGHRA and CDR2 YSYEKL. This CDR3 region has 16 residues. For the CDR3, the DNA is TGCGCCAGCAGCCAAGATTTAGGTAATAGCAATCAGCCCCAGCATTTT. This sequence encodes CASSQDLGNSNQPQHF.

The sample holds many counts of this clonotype. J is TRBJ2-5 and V is TRBV4-1; possible D gene TRBD2, 6 bases. The V end lost 4 bases, the J end lost 4 bases, and 13 bases lay between the germline ends. This CDR3 is 14 amino acids long. Germline loops: CDR1 MGHRA, CDR2 YSYEKL. In DNA form, the CDR3 reads TGCGCCAGCAGCCCGGACCCCGGGGGAGAGACCCAGTACTTC. As protein: CASSPDPGGETQYF.

The V and J genes are TRBV5-1 and TRBJ2-4, with D perhaps being TRBD1 or TRBD2 (5 bases each). Trimming took off 0 bases at V and 8 bases at J, with 12 bases between the two ends. This CDR3 has 14 amino acids. From germline, CDR1 is SGHRS and CDR2 YFSETQ. Here the CDR3 reads CASSLAVGTDIQYF. The CDR3, as DNA: TGCGCCAGCAGCTTGGCCGTGGGGACCGACATTCAGTACTTC.

This chain connects TRBV9 to TRBJ2-6; the D call may be TRBD1 or TRBD2 (5 bases each). Germline V gene sequence: CDR1 SGDLS, CDR2 YYNGEE. The length of the CDR3 is 21 residues. Trimming removed 0 bases from V and 2 bases from J, with 24 bases in between. CDR3 nucleotide sequence: TGTGCCAGCAGCGTAGGGGTCGGGGCAGGGAAAGATAGAGCTGGGGCCAACGTCCTGACTTTC. Amino acid sequence: CASSVGVGAGKDRAGANVLTF.

In this sample, this clonotype turned up a few times. V and J are TRBV5-1 and TRBJ1-2; D ambiguous. Germline assignment: CDR1 SGHRS and CDR2 YFSETQ. The length of the CDR3 is 15 residues. The V gene lost 4 bases and the J gene lost 4 bases, with 17 bases spanning the gap. CDR3 nucleotide sequence: TGCGCCAGCAGCCTCTCCCGTGAAGGGTTCTATGGCTACACCTTC. Translating it yields CASSLSREGFYGYTF.